This T cell receptor beta chain was sequenced during a study of cytomegalovirus exposure and HLA in healthy donors. Every donor was a healthy person donating bone marrow. The primer mix had 60 Vbeta and 13 Jbeta primers. Profiling relied on immunoSEQ multiplex PCR, and the TCRdb table lists in-frame clones only, not all of them. The sample includes 160,000 or so clones, approximately 79% of them seen just once. The CDR3 spans 14 residues. Looked up from germline, CDR1 is MNHEY and CDR2 is SVGAGI. V was pared by 6 bases and J by 5 bases, with 17 bases between. Sequenced material: PBMCs. This sequence originates from a man in his 60s in good health and CMV-seronegative. The V gene is TRBV6-5, the J gene TRBJ2-7; D might be TRBD1 (5 bases). Here the CDR3 reads CASSLTMGLDEQYF. DNA of the CDR3: TGTGCCAGCAGCCTCACCATGGGGCTCGACGAGCAGTACTTC.